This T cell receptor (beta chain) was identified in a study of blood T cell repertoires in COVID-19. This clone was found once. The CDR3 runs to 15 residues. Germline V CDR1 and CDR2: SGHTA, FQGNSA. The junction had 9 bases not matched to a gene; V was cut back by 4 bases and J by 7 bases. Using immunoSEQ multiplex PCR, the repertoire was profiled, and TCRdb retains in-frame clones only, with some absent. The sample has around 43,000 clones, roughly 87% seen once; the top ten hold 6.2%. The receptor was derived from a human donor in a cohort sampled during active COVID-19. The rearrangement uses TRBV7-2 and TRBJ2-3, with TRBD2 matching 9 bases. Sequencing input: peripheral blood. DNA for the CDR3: TGTGCCAGCAGCTCACCAGCGGGGGGTTCCCATACGCAGTATTTT. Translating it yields CASSSPAGGSHTQYF.